This record concerns one T cell receptor beta chain sequence. No antigen is known for it. The table came from immunoSEQ multiplex PCR; TCRdb's copy has only in-frame clones and leaves some out. The data show some 14,000 clones, approximately 74% seen once. The time point here: after neoadjuvant nivolumab, at surgical resection. These oral cavity squamous cell carcinomas were HPV-negative and locally advanced. Blood cells were analyzed directly, without culture or expansion. The record originates from a study of neoadjuvant anti-PD-1 for oral cavity cancer. Study-wide results and limits: Treg/Th17 ratio rose with pretreatment blood and fell with post-treatment tumor TCRbeta clonality.

Germline V lookup: CDR1 MGHRA, CDR2 YSYEKL. Trimming left V 0 bases short and J 1 base short, with 10 bases between. The CDR3 covers 15 residues. The TCR originated in a person aged 35-79 years with oral cavity squamous cell carcinoma. V is TRBV4-1 and J is TRBJ2-7; D is possibly TRBD1 (5 bases). The specimen comprised PBMCs, sampled after nivolumab (anti-PD-1) treatment. The CDR3 sequence: CASSQEVDSSYEQYF. CDR3 bases: TGCGCCAGCAGCCAAGAAGTAGACAGTTCCTACGAGCAGTACTTC.